The rows below give T cell receptor beta chains drawn from one sample of a study of Graves' ophthalmopathy and Graves' hyperthyroidism. TCRdb re-analysed the multiplex PCR reads in MiXCR, keeping a single row per CDR3 protein. The sample records 400,000 or so distinct CDR3 sequences, 15% to 19% being singletons. Sequences were obtained from peripheral blood. These TCRs come from a woman aged 18-29 years with stable Graves' hyperthyroidism. The CDR3 runs from the conserved cysteine through the conserved F or W. Each record gives: D gene, V gene, clone size, J gene, CDR3 protein, CDR3 DNA. D genes are given only for firm matches. Where a row states a size, it is once, few, many or the class of an expanded clone; other rows omit it.

>TRBD1|TRBV18|NA|TRBJ2-7
CASSTRGRVYEQYF
TGTGCCAGCTCAACCAGGGGGCGCGTCTACGAGCAGTACTTC
>TRBD2|TRBV27|NA|TRBJ2-7
CASSPLRMSGSSYEQYF
TGTGCCAGCAGCCCTCTCCGAATGAGCGGGAGCTCCTACGAGCAGTACTTC
>NA|TRBV6-2/TRBV6-3|many|TRBJ1-6
CASSYGTSYNSPLHF
TGTGCCAGCAGTTACGGGACCTCCTATAATTCACCCCTCCACTTT
>TRBD1|TRBV11-1|many|TRBJ2-5
CASSFYRGLETQYF
TGTGCCAGCAGCTTTTACAGGGGGTTGGAGACCCAGTACTTC
>NA|TRBV20-1|few|TRBJ1-1
CSARPGAVAFF
TGCAGTGCTAGGCCGGGGGCGGTTGCTTTCTTT
>NA|TRBV7-2|NA|TRBJ2-7
CASSLGRFSSYEQYF
TGTGCCAGCAGCTTAGGACGCTTCAGCTCCTACGAGCAGTACTTC
>TRBD1|TRBV6-1|many|TRBJ1-2
CASSRRDRGLDGYTF
TGTGCCAGCAGTCGCCGGGACAGGGGCCTGGATGGCTACACCTTC
>NA|TRBV6-5|many|TRBJ1-5
CASSYPLTGSNQPQHF
TGTGCCAGCAGCTACCCCCTCACAGGGTCGAATCAGCCCCAGCATTTT
>NA|TRBV6-2/TRBV6-3|many|TRBJ1-1
CASSYPLHEAFF
TGTGCCAGCAGTTACCCGCTCCACGAAGCTTTCTTT
>TRBD1|TRBV12-3/TRBV12-4|many|TRBJ1-2
CASSLGGGAVNYGYTF
TGTGCCAGCAGTTTAGGAGGGGGCGCCGTTAACTATGGCTACACCTTC
>NA|TRBV7-2|many|TRBJ2-5
CASSLGRGTQETQYF
TGTGCCAGCAGCTTAGGGCGGGGGACACAAGAGACCCAGTACTTC
>NA|TRBV6-2/TRBV6-3|once|TRBJ2-2
CASATDLLSNTGELFF
TGTGCCAGCGCTACGGACCTTTTGAGCAACACCGGGGAGCTGTTTTTT
>TRBD2|TRBV19|many|TRBJ2-5
CASSIGGGGAGETQYF
TGTGCCAGTAGTATCGGAGGCGGGGGGGCGGGTGAGACCCAGTACTTC
>NA|TRBV29-1|many|TRBJ1-2
CSVYKQENYGYTF
TGCAGCGTTTACAAACAGGAAAACTATGGCTACACCTTC
>TRBD2|TRBV7-9|NA|TRBJ2-7
CASSPSGGLSEQYF
TGTGCCAGCAGTCCAAGCGGGGGCCTTTCCGAGCAGTACTTC
>NA|TRBV5-1|many|TRBJ1-1
CASSAYPGLLGYTEAFF
TGCGCCAGCAGCGCTTACCCGGGTCTTCTTGGGTACACTGAAGCTTTCTTT
>TRBD1|TRBV5-1|many|TRBJ2-4
CASSLERQGNIQYF
TGCGCCAGCAGCTTGGAGCGACAGGGAAACATTCAGTACTTC
>TRBD1|TRBV19|many|TRBJ2-7
CASTRTGYSYEQYF
TGTGCCAGTACTAGGACAGGTTATTCCTACGAGCAGTACTTC
>NA|TRBV7-9|many|TRBJ1-2
CASSLESTGGASF
TGTGCCAGCAGCCTGGAGAGTACGGGTGGAGCCTCCTTC
>TRBD1|TRBV30|few|TRBJ1-1
CAWSEEGAWTEAFF
TGTGCCTGGAGTGAAGAGGGGGCTTGGACTGAAGCTTTCTTT
>NA|TRBV11-2|many|TRBJ1-2
CASSSKTSIYGYTF
TGTGCCAGCAGCTCAAAGACATCCATCTATGGCTACACCTTC
>TRBD1|TRBV4-3|many|TRBJ2-7
CASSQVKEGQGSYEQYF
TGCGCCAGCAGCCAAGTTAAAGAAGGACAGGGATCCTACGAGCAGTACTTC
>NA|TRBV13|NA|TRBJ2-2
CASSLSKAGLGGIDTGELFF
TGTGCCAGCAGCCTTTCCAAGGCGGGACTTGGGGGTATCGACACCGGGGAGCTGTTTTTT
>NA|TRBV27|many|TRBJ2-7
CASSLRGRDEQYF
TGTGCCAGCAGTTTAAGAGGCAGAGACGAGCAGTACTTC
>TRBD1|TRBV6-2/TRBV6-3|many|TRBJ1-1
CASSDRGLEAFF
TGTGCCAGCAGTGACAGGGGGCTTGAAGCTTTCTTT
>NA|TRBV4-1|many|TRBJ1-1
CASSQPSDMTEAFF
TGCGCCAGCAGCCAACCGTCGGACATGACTGAAGCTTTCTTT
>NA|TRBV19|many|TRBJ1-1
CASKQGTIPNTEAFF
TGTGCCAGTAAGCAAGGGACCATACCGAACACTGAAGCTTTCTTT
>TRBD1|TRBV19|many|TRBJ1-1
CASSIGTGWGNTEAFF
TGTGCCAGTAGTATAGGGACAGGGTGGGGGAACACTGAAGCTTTCTTT
>NA|TRBV12-3/TRBV12-4|many|TRBJ2-7
CASSLWIGGKDEQYF
TGTGCCAGCAGTTTGTGGATAGGGGGTAAAGACGAGCAGTACTTC
>TRBD2|TRBV12-3/TRBV12-4|many|TRBJ2-4
CASSSRLLDRLAKNIKYF
TGTGCCAGCAGTTCCCGACTGCTAGATCGACTAGCCAAAAACATTAAGTACTTC
>NA|TRBV7-3|many|TRBJ1-1
CASSLMMNTEAFF
TGTGCCAGCAGCTTAATGATGAACACTGAAGCTTTCTTT
>NA|TRBV19|many|TRBJ1-1
CASSIEGRVNTEAFF
TGTGCCAGTAGTATAGAGGGAAGGGTGAACACTGAAGCTTTCTTT
>NA|TRBV5-1|few|TRBJ1-2
CASSGGERTSGYTF
TGCGCCAGCAGCGGGGGGGAGAGGACCAGTGGCTACACCTTC
>NA|TRBV15|many|TRBJ1-1
CATSRDRELTEAFF
TGTGCCACCAGCAGAGATCGCGAGCTCACTGAAGCTTTCTTT
>NA|TRBV19|NA|TRBJ2-7
CASSIGDISYEQYF
TGTGCCAGTAGTATAGGGGACATCTCCTACGAGCAGTACTTC
>NA|TRBV11-2|many|TRBJ1-2
CASSQGNGLWDYGYTF
TGTGCCAGCAGCCAGGGGAACGGATTGTGGGACTATGGCTACACCTTC
>TRBD1|TRBV7-8|NA|TRBJ2-6
CASSWTGFGANVLTF
TGTGCCAGCAGCTGGACAGGGTTTGGGGCCAACGTCCTGACTTTC
>NA|TRBV6-1|many|TRBJ2-4
CASSQLGSKNIQYF
TGTGCCAGCAGTCAACTAGGTTCCAAAAACATTCAGTACTTC
>NA|TRBV6-1|many|TRBJ1-5
CASSEALRGEGRGWPQHF
TGTGCCAGCAGTGAAGCGCTGAGGGGCGAGGGGAGGGGGTGGCCCCAGCATTTT
>NA|TRBV12-3/TRBV12-4|few|TRBJ2-5
CASSPVGVWEETQYF
TGTGCCAGCAGTCCCGTGGGGGTGTGGGAAGAGACCCAGTACTTC
>NA|TRBV18|few|TRBJ2-5
CASSPPDIYQETQYF
TGTGCCAGCTCACCACCGGACATCTACCAAGAGACCCAGTACTTC
>NA|TRBV5-8|many|TRBJ2-2
CASSRTVSYTGELFF
TGTGCCAGCAGCAGGACAGTTAGTTACACCGGGGAGCTGTTTTTT
>NA|TRBV15|few|TRBJ2-4
CATSVSRGRNIKYF
TGTGCCACCAGCGTATCTCGGGGGCGGAACATTAAGTACTTC
>NA|TRBV10-2|few|TRBJ1-2
CASTPGGGDGYTF
TGCGCCAGCACCCCGGGGGGGGGCGATGGCTACACCTTC
>NA|TRBV4-2|few|TRBJ2-4
CASSHDTDLAKNIQYF
TGTGCCAGCAGCCATGATACAGATTTAGCCAAAAACATTCAGTACTTC
>NA|TRBV6-1|many|TRBJ1-2
CAVTQGYGYTF
TGTGCCGTCACCCAGGGCTATGGCTACACCTTC
>NA|TRBV12-3/TRBV12-4|many|TRBJ1-1
CASSLATVEAFF
TGTGCCAGCAGTTTGGCGACAGTTGAAGCTTTCTTT
>TRBD2|TRBV6-1|few|TRBJ2-5
CASSEKRGALQETQYF
TGTGCCAGCAGTGAAAAGCGGGGGGCCCTCCAAGAGACCCAGTACTTC